Below are 8 T cell receptor beta chains sequenced from a single sample in a study of blood T cell repertoires in COVID-19. The protocol was immunoSEQ multiplex PCR, while the TCRdb copy is restricted to in-frame clones and leaves out a portion. The table lists around 75,000 clones, 90% of them singletons, with roughly 2.5% in the top ten. The sample was peripheral blood. The receptors derive from a human donor in a cohort sampled during active COVID-19.

The J gene is TRBJ1-5, the V gene TRBV28; weak D call: TRBD1 (5 bases). Germline values: CDR1 MDHEN, CDR2 SYDVKM. V dropped 2 bases and J dropped 6 bases, with 17 bases sitting between them. This CDR3 spans 16 amino acids. In DNA form, the CDR3 reads TGTGCCAGCAGTTTAGAGACAGTTTCTCTTGGTCAGCCCCAGCATTTT. It translates to CASSLETVSLGQPQHF.

The rearrangement links TRBV18 to TRBJ1-3; weak D call: TRBD1 (5 bases). Germline CDR1 reads KGHSH; CDR2 reads LQKENI. Trimming removed 5 bases at V and 10 bases at J, with 15 bases between. The CDR3 covers 13 residues. DNA for the CDR3: TGTGCCAGCTCATCATCGGACACCCGGACCATATATTTT. This codes for CASSSSDTRTIYF.

The chain combines TRBV3-1 (or the pseudogene TRBV3-2) with TRBJ2-5; 9 nucleotides match TRBD2. V trimming: 5 bases; J trimming: 2 bases; junction bases outside the gene matches: 12. Germline CDR1 is LGHDT and CDR2 is YNNKEL (reference sequence). The CDR3 length is 17 residues. In DNA, the CDR3 is TGTGCCAGCAGCTCTCGCTGGCTAGCGGGGCAGCAAGAGACCCAGTACTTC. Protein: CASSSRWLAGQQETQYF.

V usage is TRBV19 and J usage is TRBJ1-2; 9 bases match TRBD1. V trimming: 6 bases; J trimming: 4 bases; junction bases outside the gene matches: 3. The CDR3 extends over 13 amino acids. CDR1 is LNHDA, CDR2 SQIVND, per germline (reference sequence). The CDR3 region has the DNA TGTGCCAGTAGGACGACAGGGGGCTATGGCTACACCTTC. It translates to CASRTTGGYGYTF. The complete variable domain, with remaining parts taken from reference TRBV19 and TRBJ1-2, reads DGGITQSPKYLFRKEGQNVTLSCEQNLNHDAMYWYRQDPGQGLRLIYYSQIVNDFQKGDIAEGYSVSREKKESFPLTVTSAQKNPTAFYLCASRTTGGYGYTFGSGTRLTVV.

The gene calls are TRBV25-1 and TRBJ1-2; 7 positions match TRBD1. The CDR3 is made up of 16 amino acids. Per germline, CDR1 MGHDK and CDR2 SYGVNS. Trimming took 1 base from V and 3 from J; bases not matched to a gene: 8. Here the CDR3 DNA reads TGTGCCAGCAGTGAATCGGACAGGTCGGCCTACTATGGCTACACCTTC. This sequence encodes CASSESDRSAYYGYTF.

About this clone itself: The same CDR3 also results from other DNA sequences found in this sample. V usage is TRBV7-2 and J usage is TRBJ1-5, with 7 bases aligning to TRBD1. This CDR3 spans 14 amino acids. The germline V gene encodes CDR1 SGHTA and CDR2 FQGNSA. V trimming: 5 bases; J trimming: 2 bases; junction bases outside the gene matches: 3. This CDR3 is CASSPGQGNQPQHF. CDR3 coding DNA: TGTGCCAGCAGCCCCGGACAGGGCAATCAGCCCCAGCATTTT.

The chain couples TRBV2 to TRBJ2-3; D is uncertain. Trimming took off 6 bases at V and 3 bases at J, with 16 bases between the two ends. The germline V gene has CDR1 SNHLY and CDR2 FYNNEI. The CDR3 is 15 amino acids. The CDR3 DNA reads TGTGCCAGCAGCTCTCCCTTGGGCGAAACAGATACGCAGTATTTT. Translating gives CASSSPLGETDTQYF.

The count of this clone is one. The chain's CDR3 is CASSIFWTVSSYNEQFF. The CDR3 DNA is TGTGCCAGTAGTATTTTTTGGACTGTGAGCTCCTACAATGAGCAGTTCTTC. The chain uses TRBV19 and TRBJ2-1, with D possibly being TRBD2 (5 bases). Germline V gene sequence: CDR1 LNHDA, CDR2 SQIVND (reference sequence). Trimming pared 3 bases from V and 0 bases from J, leaving 15 bases between. The CDR3 runs 17 residues.